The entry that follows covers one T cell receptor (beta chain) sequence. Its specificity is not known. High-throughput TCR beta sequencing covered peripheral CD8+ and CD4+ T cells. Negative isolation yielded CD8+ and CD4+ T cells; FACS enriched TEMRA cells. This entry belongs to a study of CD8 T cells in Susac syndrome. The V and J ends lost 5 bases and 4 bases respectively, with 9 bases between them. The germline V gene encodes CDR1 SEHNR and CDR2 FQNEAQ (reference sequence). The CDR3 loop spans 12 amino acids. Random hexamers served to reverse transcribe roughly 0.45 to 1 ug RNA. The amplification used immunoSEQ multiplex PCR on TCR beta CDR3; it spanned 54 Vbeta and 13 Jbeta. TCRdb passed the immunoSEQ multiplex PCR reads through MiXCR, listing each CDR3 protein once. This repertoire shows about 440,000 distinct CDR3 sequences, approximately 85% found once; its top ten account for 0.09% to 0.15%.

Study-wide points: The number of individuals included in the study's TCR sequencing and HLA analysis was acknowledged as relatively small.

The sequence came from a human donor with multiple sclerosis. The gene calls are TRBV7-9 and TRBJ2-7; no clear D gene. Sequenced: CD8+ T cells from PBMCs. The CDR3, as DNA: TGTGCCAGCAGCACCGCGAGGTACGAGCAGTACTTC. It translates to CASSTARYEQYF.